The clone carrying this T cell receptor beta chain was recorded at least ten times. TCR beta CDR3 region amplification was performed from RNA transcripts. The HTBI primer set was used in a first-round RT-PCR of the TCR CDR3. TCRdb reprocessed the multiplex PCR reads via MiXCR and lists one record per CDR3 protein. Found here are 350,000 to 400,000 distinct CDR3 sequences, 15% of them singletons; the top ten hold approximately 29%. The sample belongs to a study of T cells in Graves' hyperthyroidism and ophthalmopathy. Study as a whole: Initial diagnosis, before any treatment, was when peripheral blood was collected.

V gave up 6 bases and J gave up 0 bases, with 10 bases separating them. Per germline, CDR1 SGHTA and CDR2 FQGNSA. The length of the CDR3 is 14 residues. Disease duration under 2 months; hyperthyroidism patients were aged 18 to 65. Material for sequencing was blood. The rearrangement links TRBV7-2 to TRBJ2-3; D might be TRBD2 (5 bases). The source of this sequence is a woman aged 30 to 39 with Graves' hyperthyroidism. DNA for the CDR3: TGTGCCAGCAGTTTCAGCGGCAGCACAGATACGCAGTATTTT. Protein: CASSFSGSTDTQYF.